The 23 T cell receptor beta chains given below trace back to one sample, sequenced in a study of blood T cell repertoires in COVID-19. Measured with immunoSEQ multiplex PCR; TCRdb has only the in-frame clones, and not every one. The sample shows over 85,000 clones, 70% to 80% of them seen only once. What was sequenced was peripheral blood. Source of these receptors: a man aged 65 to 85 with acute or convalescent COVID-19.

The chain has TRBV6-2 or TRBV6-3 and TRBJ2-7; TRBD2 matches at 13 bases. With V trimmed by 2 bases and J by 3 bases, 4 bases remained unmatched. In germline, CDR1 is MNHEY, CDR2 SVGEGT. CDR3 length equals 16 residues. In DNA, the CDR3 is TGTGCCAGCAGTTACACTAGCGGGAGGGTAATCTACGAGCAGTACTTC. Its translation: CASSYTSGRVIYEQYF.

The chain couples TRBV4-2 to TRBJ1-1, with unresolved D. The CDR3 has 15 amino acids. V lost 0 bases to trimming and J lost 0 bases, with 8 bases between them. Germline loops: CDR1 LGHNA, CDR2 YNFKEQ. CDR3 in amino acids: CASSQEGGLNTEAFF. DNA of the CDR3: TGTGCCAGCAGCCAAGAAGGAGGGTTGAACACTGAAGCTTTCTTT.

The DNA of the CDR3 is TGTGCCACCAGCTTGAGGGCCGACTCTGGGGCCAACGTCCTGACTTTC. Residues: CATSLRADSGANVLTF. The gene calls are TRBV15 and TRBJ2-6; a possible D gene is TRBD2 (5 bases). Germline lookup yields CDR1 LNHNV and CDR2 YYDKDF (reference sequence). The CDR3 is 16 amino acids. V lost 5 bases and J lost 0, with 11 bases in between.

This sequence joins TRBV7-2 and TRBJ1-1; D perhaps matches TRBD1 (6 bases). Trimming cost V 1 base and J 3 bases, with 6 bases left between them. Germline V CDR1 and CDR2: SGHTA, FQGNSA. CDR3 length equals 13 residues. CDR3 sequence reads: CASSLDRDTEAFF. DNA for the CDR3: TGTGCCAGCAGCTTAGACAGGGACACTGAAGCTTTCTTT.

The gene calls are TRBV6-5 and TRBJ2-7, with TRBD2 matching over 11 bases. This CDR3 is 13 amino acids long. The J segment lost 4 bases and the V segment lost 7 bases, leaving 3 bases of the junction unmatched. The germline CDR1 and CDR2 sequences are MNHEY and SVGAGI. CDR3 sequence (DNA): TGTGCCAGCACGGTAGCGGGAGGGTACGAGCAGTACTTC. Protein sequence: CASTVAGGYEQYF.

J is TRBJ2-7 and V is TRBV9; 9 nucleotides match TRBD2. Per the germline V gene, CDR1 is SGDLS and CDR2 is YYNGEE. This CDR3 spans 16 amino acids. The junction had 8 bases not matched to a gene; V was cut back by 2 bases and J by 2 bases. CDR3 sequence (DNA): TGTGCCAGCAGCGTTGGGGGAGGGACTAGCCCCTACGAGCAGTACTTC. This gives the protein CASSVGGGTSPYEQYF.

V is TRBV5-6 and J is TRBJ2-3; D is perhaps TRBD1 (6 bases). Looked up from germline, CDR1 is SGHDT and CDR2 is YYEEEE. Trimming pared 4 bases from V and 4 bases from J, leaving 13 bases between. This CDR3 contains 14 residues. CDR3 DNA: TGTGCCAGCAGCCTCGACAGGTCCGCAGATACGCAGTATTTT. Translating gives CASSLDRSADTQYF.

The J gene is TRBJ2-7, the V gene TRBV28; TRBD1 agrees at 8 bases. The CDR3 consists of 14 residues. The trim removed 7 bases at V and 2 bases at J, leaving 7 bases unmatched. The germline gives CDR1 MDHEN, CDR2 SYDVKM. The CDR3 bases are TGTGCCAGCACCACGGGACAGGCGACCTACGAGCAGTACTTC. The encoded protein is CASTTGQATYEQYF. Full variable domain (remainder filled in from reference TRBV28 and TRBJ2-7): DVKVTQSSRYLVKRTGEKVFLECVQDMDHENMFWYRQDPGLGLRLIYFSYDVKMKEKGDIPEGYSVSREKKERFSLILESASTNQTSMYLCASTTGQATYEQYFGPGTRLTVT.

A few counts support this clone. CDR3 protein: CASSLSEDSSYEQYF. In DNA form, the CDR3 reads TGTGCCAGCAGTTTATCCGAGGACAGCTCCTACGAGCAGTACTTC. The chain joins TRBV28 to TRBJ2-7; D perhaps matches TRBD1 (6 bases). Germline CDR1 reads MDHEN; CDR2 reads SYDVKM. The CDR3 is 15 residues long. Trimming cost V 1 base and J 0 bases, with 10 bases left between them.

The chain has TRBV11-2 and TRBJ2-5; 7 positions agree with TRBD2. This CDR3 is built from 16 residues. V lost 1 base to trimming and J lost 2 bases; unmatched junction nucleotides: 7. Looked up from germline, CDR1 is SGHAT and CDR2 is FQNNGV. CDR3 coding DNA: TGTGCCAGCAGCTTAGGGGCGGGAGCAATTCAAGAGACCCAGTACTTC. This codes for CASSLGAGAIQETQYF.

CDR3: CASRPGLAGWEQFF. The DNA for the CDR3 is TGTGCCAGCAGGCCGGGACTAGCGGGATGGGAGCAGTTCTTC. V usage is TRBV9 and J usage is TRBJ2-1, with 13 bases fitting TRBD2. The CDR3 is 14 amino acids. Germline loops: CDR1 SGDLS, CDR2 YYNGEE. V shed 5 bases and J 10 bases; nucleotides not matched to a gene: 6.

The chain has TRBV27 and TRBJ2-7; 11 nucleotides agree with TRBD2. Trimming removed 5 bases from V and 2 bases from J; junction bases left unmatched: 8. The germline V gene has CDR1 MNHEY and CDR2 SMNVEV (reference sequence). The CDR3 loop spans 16 amino acids. The DNA for the CDR3 is TGTGCCAGCAGTCAACCGGGACTAGCGGAACCCTACGAGCAGTACTTC. This gives the protein CASSQPGLAEPYEQYF.

This chain joins TRBV19 and TRBJ1-3; 8 bases align to TRBD1. Germline loops: CDR1 LNHDA, CDR2 SQIVND (reference sequence). This CDR3 is 15 amino acids long. V shed 6 bases, J shed 0 bases, and the junction held 4 bases outside the gene matches. The CDR3 region is CASRDTGGSGNTIYF. CDR3 nucleotide sequence: TGTGCCAGTAGGGACACAGGGGGCTCTGGAAACACCATATATTTT.

The rearrangement joins TRBV19 to TRBJ2-3; possible D gene TRBD2, 5 bases. With 4 bases removed from V and 2 bases from J, the gap between germline ends came to 13 bases. The CDR3 runs 15 residues. Germline V lookup: CDR1 LNHDA, CDR2 SQIVND (reference sequence). CDR3 region: CASSSDWEITDTQYF. In nucleotides, the CDR3 is TGTGCCAGTAGTAGCGACTGGGAGATCACAGATACGCAGTATTTT.

This clone showed up just once. The J gene is TRBJ1-4, the V gene TRBV27; 11 bases match TRBD1. The V gene end was trimmed by 4 bases and the J gene end by 9 bases; junction bases not matched to a gene: 4. The germline gives CDR1 MNHEY, CDR2 SMNVEV (reference sequence). The CDR3 has 14 residues. CDR3 sequence reads: CASSSGQGGKKLFF. The CDR3 DNA follows: TGTGCCAGCAGTTCGGGACAGGGGGGTAAAAAACTGTTTTTT.

This clone was seen many times. The rearrangement links TRBV28 to TRBJ2-7, with 8 positions matching TRBD2. The ends lost 6 bases at V and 2 bases at J; junction bases unmatched: 6. CDR3 length: 14 residues. Germline assignment: CDR1 MDHEN and CDR2 SYDVKM. The CDR3 bases are TGTGCCAGCAGCCCACCGGGAGGGGCCTACGAGCAGTACTTC. This gives the protein CASSPPGGAYEQYF.

The chain recombines TRBV25-1 with TRBJ2-5; TRBD2 matches at 7 bases. Germline lookup yields CDR1 MGHDK and CDR2 SYGVNS. The CDR3 is 15 residues long. V was pared by 1 base and J by 3 bases, with 5 bases of the junction left unmatched. The CDR3 nucleotides read TGTGCCAGCAGTGAATTGGGGCTAGCGGAAGAGACCCAGTACTTC. This gives the protein CASSELGLAEETQYF.

The genes are TRBV3-1 (or the pseudogene TRBV3-2) and TRBJ1-5; a weak D match, TRBD1 (5 bases). Looked up from germline, CDR1 is LGHDT and CDR2 is YNNKEL (reference sequence). The CDR3 is made up of 14 amino acids. Trimming removed 4 bases from V and 2 bases from J, with 9 bases in between. CDR3 sequence (DNA): TGTGCCAGCAGCCCGGGACTGGGCAATCAGCCCCAGCATTTT. Amino acid sequence: CASSPGLGNQPQHF.

The chain recombines TRBV28 with TRBJ1-1; D is uncertain. The germline V and J ends were trimmed by 6 bases and 8 bases, with 13 bases remaining between them. Germline-derived CDR1 and CDR2 are MDHEN and SYDVKM. This CDR3 spans 12 amino acids. For the CDR3, the DNA is TGTGCCAGCAGCAGGTTAAGTTTGGAAGCTTTCTTT. Residues: CASSRLSLEAFF.

This chain links TRBV5-1 with TRBJ2-7, with 9 bases that match TRBD1. Trimming at V came to 4 bases and at J to 5 bases, leaving 10 bases not matched to a gene. Germline CDR1 and CDR2: SGHRS and YFSETQ. The CDR3 length is 15 residues. CDR3 DNA: TGCGCCAGCAGCCTGGGACAGGGCACGATCCACGAGCAGTACTTC. This translates into CASSLGQGTIHEQYF.

The chain recombines TRBV19 with TRBJ2-1, with TRBD2 matching 8 bases. V trimming: 0 bases; J trimming: 7 bases; junction bases outside the gene matches: 11. This CDR3 is 17 amino acids long. Per germline, CDR1 LNHDA and CDR2 SQIVND (reference sequence). CDR3 nucleotide sequence: TGTGCCAGTAGTATAGATGGGGGGAGCGGGAGTTTGAATGAGCAGTTCTTC. It specifies CASSIDGGSGSLNEQFF.

The chain uses TRBV15 and TRBJ1-4; possibly TRBD1 for D (5 bases). CDR1 is LNHNV, CDR2 YYDKDF, per germline (reference sequence). V was clipped by 1 base and J by 8 bases, with 14 bases between them. The CDR3 length is 15 residues. The CDR3 coding sequence is TGTGCCACCAGCAGAGCTACAGGCCCTGAGGAAAAACTGTTTTTT. Translation gives CATSRATGPEEKLFF.

CDR3: CASSLFSSEPYEQYF. The CDR3 DNA follows: TGTGCCAGCAGTTTATTTTCTAGCGAGCCCTACGAGCAGTACTTC. The chain recombines TRBV27 with TRBJ2-7, with a tentative D call TRBD2 (6 bases). V was shortened by 1 base and J by 2 bases, with 12 bases between the two germline ends. The CDR3 contains 15 residues. Germline V lookup: CDR1 MNHEY, CDR2 SMNVEV (reference sequence).